Here is one TCR beta chain with its context. Its cognate antigen has yet to be identified. No qualities accompany the bases; no much larger clone lies one base away. The sample belongs to a study of post-analysis software for immune sequencing data (dated by TCRdb to about 2015). Notes on the research overall: Relapsing-remitting, secondary progressive and progressive-relapsing multiple sclerosis were recorded as disease courses, and subtype annotation was lacking for some patients. The patient repertoires were set against approximately 10 previously published healthy control repertoires from donors whose ages ranged from 6 to 25 years. A subset of samples was prepared in parallel using single-end sample barcoding, then pooled and co-amplified after Illumina adapter ligation.

Receptors were amplified or captured by PCR. Sequencing was carried out with an Illumina HiSeq 2500. Unique molecular identifiers were incorporated into TCR beta cDNA libraries to reduce PCR and sequencing biases. Per 1 to 10 million input T cells, around 500,000 cDNA molecules were obtained, such that each molecule approximated one T cell. Patient libraries were prepared and sequenced with the same protocol used for the earlier healthy control dataset. Within a given batch, samples were prepared together, multiplexed and sequenced on the same HiSeq lane. As for how the authors treated the data: MIGEC was used to process the raw barcoded reads, and molecular identifier groups with only a single read were discarded before consensus assembly and CDR3 extraction. VDJtools was used for post-analysis of the clonotype tables, and diversity was normalized by down-sampling every dataset to the size of the smallest sample. Repertoire overlap clustering matched CDR3 amino acid but not nucleotide sequences to correct batch-related cross-sample contamination. TCRdb itself trimmed the public reads at Q25 with fastp, ran MiXCR and retained productive beta chains. Each record represents a unique CDR3 protein, reported with the most common genes and DNA among its rows. The V and J calls shown here were made by TCRdb, not taken from the authors' results. For this sample there are hundreds of thousands of distinct CDR3 sequences; 25% to 30% appear just once. The leading ten clones occupy more than 0.55% of the sample.

To demonstrate the VDJtools post-analysis software, TCR beta repertoires were profiled from the peripheral blood of more than 10 young patients with multiple sclerosis. The multiple sclerosis patients were children and adolescents between roughly 6 and 17 years of age. Study-level results and caveats: Patients showed significantly higher frequencies than controls for a handful of TRBV segments, among them TRBV5-6, TRBV5-1 and TRBV20-1. Direct clustering with F measure showed strong co-clustering of samples prepared in the same batch, prompting a batch-effect correction. The multiple sclerosis patient group was slightly younger than the control group. Normalized Chao1 diversity was significantly lower in multiple sclerosis patients than controls, suggesting substantial peripheral T-cell clonal expansion.

Inclusive of the bounding cysteine and phenylalanine, the CDR3 is 14 residues long. Only CDR3 DNA is held: 42 bases, read in frame from base 1. Trimming costs V 6 bases and J 7 bases, and their ends lie 15 bases apart. CDR1 is given as MDHEN and CDR2 as SYDVKM, both from the germline V gene. The TCR comes from a girl between 10 and 17 years old with multiple sclerosis. The chain is made from TRBV28 and TRBJ1-4; the D gene lacks a confident call. The source material was blood. The CDR3 region: CASRPGPLTEKLFF. Here is the DNA: TGTGCCAGCAGACCGGGTCCCTTGACTGAAAAACTGTTTTTT.